This T cell receptor (beta chain) was recorded in a study of CD8 T cells in ankylosing spondylitis. The CDR3 extends over 9 amino acids. Germline assignment: CDR1 MDHEN and CDR2 SYDVKM. The V gene lost 10 bases and the J gene lost 10 bases, with 10 bases spanning the gap. It was by quantitative 5'-RACE with molecular barcodes that TCR beta libraries were made. TCRdb used MiXCR to reprocess the 5' RACE reads, holding one entry per CDR3 protein. The sample contains about 150,000 distinct CDR3 sequences, around two fifths of which appear only once. The specimen sequenced was synovial fluid, either unsorted or a sorted T cell fraction (not recorded which). The chain links TRBV28 to TRBJ1-1; no reliable D call. This TCR was sampled from a male donor with ankylosing spondylitis. The CDR3 loop is CATGGTAFF. CDR3 nucleotide sequence: TGTGCCACCGGCGGTACAGCTTTCTTT.